This TCR beta chain was recovered during a study of glioma-infiltrating T cells. The CDR3 covers 13 residues. The germline CDR1 and CDR2 sequences are SNHLY and FYNNEI. V was pared by 3 bases and J by 0 bases, with 3 bases between. Using RNA template, CDR3s of TCR alpha and beta were amplified with iRepertoire arm-PCR. TCRdb independently ran MiXCR on the multiplex PCR reads; one entry per CDR3 protein. This table has 300,000 to 450,000 distinct CDR3 sequences, roughly two fifths appearing once. Study results and caveats: Tissue and blood shared very few CDR3 sequences.

Regarding this clonotype: No antigen is known for it.

This TCR was recovered from a human donor with low-grade glioma or glioblastoma, undergoing nonglioma brain surgery, or in good health (not recorded which). The chain combines TRBV2 with TRBJ1-3; D gene uncertain. The sequencing input was glioma tissue, nonneoplastic brain tissue, or PBMCs (not recorded which). CDR3 region: CASSDPSGNTIYF. The CDR3 DNA sequence: TGTGCCAGCAGTGACCCCTCTGGAAACACCATATATTTT.